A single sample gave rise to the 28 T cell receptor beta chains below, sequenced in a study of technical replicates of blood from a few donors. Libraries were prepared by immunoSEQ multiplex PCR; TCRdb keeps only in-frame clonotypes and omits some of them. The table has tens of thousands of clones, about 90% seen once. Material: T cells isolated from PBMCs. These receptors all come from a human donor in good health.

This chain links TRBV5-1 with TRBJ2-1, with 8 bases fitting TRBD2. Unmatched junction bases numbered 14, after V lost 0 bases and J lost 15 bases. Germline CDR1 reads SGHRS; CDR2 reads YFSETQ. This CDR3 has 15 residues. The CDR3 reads CASSLAATSALGWFF. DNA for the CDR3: TGCGCCAGCAGCTTGGCTGCGACTAGCGCCCTGGGGTGGTTCTTC.

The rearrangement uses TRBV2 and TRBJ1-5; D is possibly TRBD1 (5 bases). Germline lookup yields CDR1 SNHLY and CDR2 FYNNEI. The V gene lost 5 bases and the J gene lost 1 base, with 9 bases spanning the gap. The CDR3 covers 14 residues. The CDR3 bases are TGTGCCAGCAGTTATGGGGGGAGCAATCAGCCCCAGCATTTT. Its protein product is CASSYGGSNQPQHF.

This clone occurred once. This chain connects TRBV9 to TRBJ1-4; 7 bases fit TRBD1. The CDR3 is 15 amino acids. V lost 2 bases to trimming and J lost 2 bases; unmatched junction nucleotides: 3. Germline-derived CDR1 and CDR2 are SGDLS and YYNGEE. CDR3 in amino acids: CASSVETGTNEKLFF. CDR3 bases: TGTGCCAGCAGCGTGGAGACAGGGACTAATGAAAAACTGTTTTTT.

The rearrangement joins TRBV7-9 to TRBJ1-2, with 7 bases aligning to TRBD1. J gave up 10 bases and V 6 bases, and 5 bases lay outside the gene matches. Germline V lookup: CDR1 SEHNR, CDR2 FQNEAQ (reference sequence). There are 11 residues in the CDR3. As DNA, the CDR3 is TGTGCCAGCAGTTCGGGACAGAACTACACCTTC. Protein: CASSSGQNYTF.

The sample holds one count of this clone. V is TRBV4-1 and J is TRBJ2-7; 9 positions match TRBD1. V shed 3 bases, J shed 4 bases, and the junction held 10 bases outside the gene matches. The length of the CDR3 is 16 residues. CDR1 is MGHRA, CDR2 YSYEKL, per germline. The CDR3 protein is CASSHPGQGSTYEQYF. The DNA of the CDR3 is TGCGCCAGCAGCCATCCCGGACAGGGGAGTACGTACGAGCAGTACTTC.

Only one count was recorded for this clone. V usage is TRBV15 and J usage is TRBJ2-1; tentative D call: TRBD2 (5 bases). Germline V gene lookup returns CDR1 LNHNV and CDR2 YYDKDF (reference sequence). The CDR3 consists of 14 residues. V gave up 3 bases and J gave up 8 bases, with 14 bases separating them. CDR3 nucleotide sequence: TGTGCCACCAGCAGTGTCCTAGCAGCCTATGAGCAGTTCTTC. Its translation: CATSSVLAAYEQFF. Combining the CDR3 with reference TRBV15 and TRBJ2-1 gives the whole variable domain DAMVIQNPRYQVTQFGKPVTLSCSQTLNHNVMYWYQQKSSQAPKLLFHYYDKDFNNEADTPDNFQSRRPNTSFCFLDIRSPGLGDTAMYLCATSSVLAAYEQFFGPGTRLTVL.

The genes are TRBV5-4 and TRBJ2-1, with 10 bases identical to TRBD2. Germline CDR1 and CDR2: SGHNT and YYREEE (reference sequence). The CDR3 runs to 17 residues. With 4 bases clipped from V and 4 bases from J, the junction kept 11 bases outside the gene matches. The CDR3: CASSAPPASGGYNEQFF. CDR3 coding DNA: TGTGCCAGCAGCGCCCCGCCGGCTAGCGGGGGTTACAATGAGCAGTTCTTC.

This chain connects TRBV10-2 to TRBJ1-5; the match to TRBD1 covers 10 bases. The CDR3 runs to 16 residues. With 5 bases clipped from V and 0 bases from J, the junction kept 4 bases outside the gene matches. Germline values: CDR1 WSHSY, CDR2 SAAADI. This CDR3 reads CASSRDRGYSNQPQHF. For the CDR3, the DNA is TGCGCCAGCAGTCGGGACAGGGGATATAGCAATCAGCCCCAGCATTTT.

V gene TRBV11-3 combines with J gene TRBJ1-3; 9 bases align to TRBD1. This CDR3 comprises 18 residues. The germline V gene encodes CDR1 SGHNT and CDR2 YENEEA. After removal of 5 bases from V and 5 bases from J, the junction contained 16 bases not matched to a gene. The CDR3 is CASSPRGQGSAGRNTIYF. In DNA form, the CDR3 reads TGTGCCAGCAGCCCCCGGGGACAGGGAAGTGCTGGGAGAAACACCATATATTTT.

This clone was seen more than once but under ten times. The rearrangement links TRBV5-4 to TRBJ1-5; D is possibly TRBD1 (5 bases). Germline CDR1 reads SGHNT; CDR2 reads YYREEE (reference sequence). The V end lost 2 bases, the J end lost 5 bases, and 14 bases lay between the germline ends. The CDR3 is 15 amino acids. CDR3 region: CASSLTRAGDQPQHF. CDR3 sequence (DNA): TGTGCCAGCAGCTTAACCAGGGCGGGAGATCAGCCCCAGCATTTT.

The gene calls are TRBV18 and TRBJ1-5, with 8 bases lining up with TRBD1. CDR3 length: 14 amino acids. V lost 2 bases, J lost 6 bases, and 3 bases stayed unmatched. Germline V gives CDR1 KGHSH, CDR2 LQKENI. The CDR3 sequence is CASSPTGGFQPQHF. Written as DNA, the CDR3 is TGTGCCAGCTCACCAACAGGGGGTTTTCAGCCCCAGCATTTT.

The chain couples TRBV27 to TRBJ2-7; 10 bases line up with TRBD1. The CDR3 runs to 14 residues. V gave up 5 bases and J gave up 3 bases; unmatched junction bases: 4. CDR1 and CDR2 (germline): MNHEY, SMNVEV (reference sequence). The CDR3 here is CASSGGDRGYEQYF. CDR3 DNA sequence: TGTGCCAGCAGTGGAGGGGACAGGGGCTACGAGCAGTACTTC.

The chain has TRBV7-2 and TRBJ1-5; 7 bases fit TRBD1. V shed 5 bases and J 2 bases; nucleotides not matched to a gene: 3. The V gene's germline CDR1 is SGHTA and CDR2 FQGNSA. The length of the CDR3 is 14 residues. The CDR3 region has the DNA TGTGCCAGCAGCCCAGGACAGGGCAATCAGCCCCAGCATTTT. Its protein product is CASSPGQGNQPQHF. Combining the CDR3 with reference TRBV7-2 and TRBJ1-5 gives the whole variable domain GAGVSQSPSNKVTEKGKDVELRCDPISGHTALYWYRQSLGQGLEFLIYFQGNSAPDKSGLPSDRFSAERTGGSVSTLTIQRTQQEDSAVYLCASSPGQGNQPQHFGDGTRLSIL.

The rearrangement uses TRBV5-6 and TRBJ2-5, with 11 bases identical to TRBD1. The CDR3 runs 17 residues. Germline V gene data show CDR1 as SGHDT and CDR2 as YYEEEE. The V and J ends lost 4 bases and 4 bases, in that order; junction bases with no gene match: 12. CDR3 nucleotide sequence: TGTGCCAGCAGCCGTCTCTACCGGGACAGGGGGGGAGAGACCCAGTACTTC. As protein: CASSRLYRDRGGETQYF.

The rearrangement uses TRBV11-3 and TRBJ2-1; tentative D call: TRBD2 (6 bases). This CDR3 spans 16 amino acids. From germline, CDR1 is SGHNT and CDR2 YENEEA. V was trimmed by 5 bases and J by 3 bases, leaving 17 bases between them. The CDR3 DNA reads TGTGCCAGCAGCACGAGGGGCGTGGGGGGCTACAATGAGCAGTTCTTC. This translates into CASSTRGVGGYNEQFF.

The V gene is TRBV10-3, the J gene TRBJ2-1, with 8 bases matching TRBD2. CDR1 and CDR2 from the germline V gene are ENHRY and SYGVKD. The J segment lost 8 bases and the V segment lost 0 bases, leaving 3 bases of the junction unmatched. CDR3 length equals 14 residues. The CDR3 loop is CAISESELADEQFF. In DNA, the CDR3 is TGTGCCATCAGTGAGTCTGAACTAGCGGATGAGCAGTTCTTC.

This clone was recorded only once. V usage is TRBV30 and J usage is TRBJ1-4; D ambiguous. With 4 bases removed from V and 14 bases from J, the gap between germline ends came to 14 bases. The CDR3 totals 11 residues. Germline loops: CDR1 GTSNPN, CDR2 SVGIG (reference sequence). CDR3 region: CAWNSLGSLFF. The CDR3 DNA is TGTGCCTGGAACTCGTTAGGGAGCCTGTTTTTT.

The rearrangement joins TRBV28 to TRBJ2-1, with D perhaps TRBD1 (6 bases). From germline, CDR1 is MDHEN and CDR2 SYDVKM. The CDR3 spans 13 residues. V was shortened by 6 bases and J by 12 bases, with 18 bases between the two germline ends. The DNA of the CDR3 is TGTGCCAGCAGGGGGGCAGGCCTTTTTGTGCAGTTCTTC. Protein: CASRGAGLFVQFF.

CDR3 bases: TGTGCCAGCAAACTGGAGGGCACTGAAGCTTTCTTT. Protein: CASKLEGTEAFF. The V gene is TRBV28, the J gene TRBJ1-1; D unclear. CDR1 MDHEN and CDR2 SYDVKM come from the germline V gene. Trimming removed 7 bases at V and 4 bases at J, with 10 bases between. The CDR3 sequence is 12 residues long.

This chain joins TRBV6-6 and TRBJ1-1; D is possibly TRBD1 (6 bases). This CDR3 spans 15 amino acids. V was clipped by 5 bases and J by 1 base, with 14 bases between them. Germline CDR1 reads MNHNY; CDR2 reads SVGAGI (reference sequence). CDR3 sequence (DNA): TGTGCCAGCAGTCCGGAACAGGGCCCGAACACTGAAGCTTTCTTT. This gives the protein CASSPEQGPNTEAFF.

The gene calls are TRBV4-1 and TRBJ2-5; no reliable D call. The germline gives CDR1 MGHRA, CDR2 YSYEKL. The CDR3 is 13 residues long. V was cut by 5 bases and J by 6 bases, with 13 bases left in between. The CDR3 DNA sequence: TGCGCCAGCAGCGTGTTAGCTTTACAGACCCAGTACTTC. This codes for CASSVLALQTQYF.

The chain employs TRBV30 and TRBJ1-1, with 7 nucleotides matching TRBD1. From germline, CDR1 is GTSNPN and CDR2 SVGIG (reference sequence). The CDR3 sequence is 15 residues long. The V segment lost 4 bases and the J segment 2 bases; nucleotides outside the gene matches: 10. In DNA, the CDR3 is TGTGCCTGGACCAACAACAGGGGCGGTAACACTGAAGCTTTCTTT. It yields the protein CAWTNNRGGNTEAFF.

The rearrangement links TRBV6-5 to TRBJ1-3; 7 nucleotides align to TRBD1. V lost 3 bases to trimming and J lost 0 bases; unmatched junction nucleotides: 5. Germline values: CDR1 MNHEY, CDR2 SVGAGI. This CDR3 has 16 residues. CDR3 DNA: TGTGCCAGCAGTTATCGGACAGGCCTCTCTGGAAACACCATATATTTT. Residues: CASSYRTGLSGNTIYF.

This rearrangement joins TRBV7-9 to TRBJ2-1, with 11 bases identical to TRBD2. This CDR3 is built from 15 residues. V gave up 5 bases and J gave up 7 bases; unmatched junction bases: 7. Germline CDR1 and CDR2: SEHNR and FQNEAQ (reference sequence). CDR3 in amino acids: CASSPRGTSGNEQFF. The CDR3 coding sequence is TGTGCCAGCAGCCCGAGGGGGACTAGCGGAAATGAGCAGTTCTTC.

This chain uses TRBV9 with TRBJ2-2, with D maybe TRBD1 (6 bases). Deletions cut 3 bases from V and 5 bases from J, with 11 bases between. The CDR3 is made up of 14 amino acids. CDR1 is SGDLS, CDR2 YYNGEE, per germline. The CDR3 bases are TGTGCCAGCAGCGCGGGGACACCAACCGGGGAGCTGTTTTTT. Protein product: CASSAGTPTGELFF.

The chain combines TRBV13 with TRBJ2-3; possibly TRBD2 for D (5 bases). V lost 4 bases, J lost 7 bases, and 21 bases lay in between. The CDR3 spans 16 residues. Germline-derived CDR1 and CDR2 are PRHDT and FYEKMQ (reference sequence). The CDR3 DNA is TGTGCCAGCAGCTCACCCAGGACTGAAGGGAGCTATACGCAGTATTTT. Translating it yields CASSSPRTEGSYTQYF.

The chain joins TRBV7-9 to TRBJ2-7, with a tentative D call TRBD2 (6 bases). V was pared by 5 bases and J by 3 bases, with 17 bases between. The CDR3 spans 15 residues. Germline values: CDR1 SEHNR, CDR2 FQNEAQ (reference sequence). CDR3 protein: CASSHTGLADYEQYF. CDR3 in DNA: TGTGCCAGCAGCCATACAGGTTTAGCGGACTACGAGCAGTACTTC.

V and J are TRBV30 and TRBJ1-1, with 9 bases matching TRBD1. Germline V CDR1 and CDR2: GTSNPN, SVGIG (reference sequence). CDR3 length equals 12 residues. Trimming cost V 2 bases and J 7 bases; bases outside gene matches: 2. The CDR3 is CAWSMTGGEAFF. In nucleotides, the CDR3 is TGTGCCTGGAGTATGACAGGGGGTGAAGCTTTCTTT.